A selection of T cell receptor beta chains follows, all from one sample in a study of prognosis after radiotherapy for stage I lung cancer. TCRdb independently ran MiXCR on the multiplex PCR reads; one entry per CDR3 protein. The table lists about 27,000 distinct CDR3 sequences, about half of them singletons. The source material was PBMCs, sampled before or after stereotactic body radiation therapy (not recorded which). These TCRs come from a donor over 45 with non-small cell lung cancer. Both conserved end residues are part of each CDR3. A D gene is named only where the DNA matches it firmly. The size field is filled for only some rows; it gives once, few, many or a size class.

J gene,clone size,D gene,V gene,CDR3 protein,CDR3 DNA
TRBJ2-7,-,-,TRBV20-1,CSATSPPGQYF,TGCAGTGCGACCTCTCCCCCCGGGCAGTACTTC
TRBJ2-1,-,TRBD2,TRBV15,CATSREPSGGYEQFF,TGTGCCACCAGCAGAGAACCTAGCGGCGGCTATGAGCAGTTCTTC
TRBJ2-2,-,-,TRBV28,CASTLYQRDLELFF,TGTGCCAGCACCTTATACCAGAGGGATCTGGAGCTGTTTTTT
TRBJ1-6,-,-,TRBV6-1,CASSERVQTTVAQNSPLHF,TGTGCCAGCAGCGAGAGGGTACAGACCACGGTGGCCCAGAATTCACCCCTCCACTTT
TRBJ1-5,-,-,TRBV12-3/TRBV12-4,CASSKPGPSNQPQHF,TGTGCCAGCAGTAAACCGGGCCCTAGCAATCAGCCCCAGCATTTT
TRBJ2-7,medium-sized,TRBD1,TRBV2,CASSGGRGRSEQYF,TGTGCCAGCAGTGGGGGCAGGGGGCGCTCCGAGCAGTACTTC
TRBJ1-1,-,TRBD1,TRBV24-1,CATLGGIPYTETFF,TGTGCCACCTTAGGGGGCATTCCTTACACTGAAACTTTCTTT
TRBJ1-1,many,TRBD1,TRBV20-1,CSALRGRNTEAFF,TGCAGTGCTCTCAGGGGGAGGAACACTGAAGCTTTCTTT
TRBJ2-1,many,-,TRBV30,CAWKMWQGDLNEQFF,TGTGCCTGGAAAATGTGGCAGGGAGATCTTAATGAGCAGTTCTTC
TRBJ2-3,once,-,TRBV12-3/TRBV12-4,CASSISQYADTQYF,TGTGCCAGTAGTATCTCCCAGTATGCAGATACGCAGTATTTT
TRBJ1-2,-,-,TRBV19,CASSILNVGGLGYTF,TGTGCCAGTAGTATACTGAACGTGGGCGGTTTGGGCTACACCTTC
TRBJ2-3,many,TRBD2,TRBV28,CASSSPSGRENTQYF,TGTGCCAGCAGTTCCCCCAGCGGGAGAGAAAATACGCAGTATTTT
TRBJ2-7,-,-,TRBV2,CASSGSFDKAVYEQYF,TGTGCCAGCAGTGGATCTTTTGACAAAGCTGTCTACGAGCAGTACTTC
TRBJ2-1,-,-,TRBV6-1,CASRGTYYNEQFF,TGTGCCAGCAGGGGGACTTACTACAATGAGCAGTTCTTC
TRBJ2-1,many,TRBD2,TRBV5-8,CASSLGAGGPVSYNEQFF,TGTGCCAGCAGCTTGGGAGCGGGAGGCCCAGTTTCCTACAATGAGCAGTTCTTC
TRBJ2-7,-,TRBD2,TRBV6-1,CASSALGGGSYEQYF,TGTGCCAGCAGTGCCCTGGGGGGGGGCTCCTACGAGCAGTACTTC
TRBJ2-2,-,-,TRBV12-3/TRBV12-4,CASIELQSTGELFF,TGTGCCAGCATTGAACTCCAGAGCACCGGGGAGCTGTTTTTT
TRBJ2-3,many,TRBD2,TRBV28,CASILAGQGTDTQYF,TGTGCCAGCATCCTAGCGGGACAAGGGACGGATACGCAGTATTTT
TRBJ2-3,many,-,TRBV5-1,CASSRDGPRPVDTQYF,TGCGCCAGCAGTCGGGACGGGCCTCGTCCGGTAGATACGCAGTATTTT
TRBJ2-2,many,TRBD1,TRBV4-1,CASSQVGQGSGELFF,TGCGCCAGCAGCCAAGTGGGACAGGGTTCCGGGGAGCTGTTTTTT
TRBJ2-3,-,TRBD2,TRBV15,CATSGGIAGGRSYTQYF,TGTGCCACCAGCGGGGGAATAGCGGGGGGGCGGTCATATACGCAGTATTTT
TRBJ2-5,many,-,TRBV15,CATSSPQAARSETQYF,TGTGCCACCAGCAGTCCCCAGGCGGCTCGCTCGGAGACCCAGTACTTC
TRBJ1-2,-,TRBD1,TRBV20-1,CSARERGTDHYGYTF,TGCAGTGCTAGAGAAAGAGGGACAGATCACTATGGCTACACCTTC
TRBJ2-2,-,-,TRBV24-1,CATQGGTIGTSGDLFF,TGTGCCACCCAAGGGGGGACTATCGGGACCAGCGGGGACCTGTTTTTT
TRBJ1-1,-,-,TRBV28,CASSLSQVGTEAFF,TGTGCCAGCAGCTTATCACAGGTGGGCACTGAAGCTTTCTTT
TRBJ1-1,many,-,TRBV2,CASSDAGYLREAFF,TGTGCCAGCAGTGACGCGGGGTACCTAAGGGAAGCTTTCTTT
TRBJ2-3,many,-,TRBV29-1,CSVGGRSIPTSTDTQYF,TGCAGCGTTGGAGGACGGTCGATACCTACTAGCACAGATACGCAGTATTTT
TRBJ1-1,medium-sized,-,TRBV24-1,CATRDSLNTEAFF,TGTGCCACCAGGGACAGCTTGAACACTGAAGCTTTCTTT
TRBJ2-2,many,-,TRBV5-1,CASRRVSKLAGELFF,TGCGCCAGCAGAAGGGTGTCTAAATTGGCCGGGGAGCTGTTTTTT
TRBJ2-7,many,TRBD2,TRBV20-1,CSAMGLAGEQYF,TGCAGTGCTATGGGACTAGCGGGCGAGCAGTACTTC
TRBJ2-7,many,TRBD2,TRBV29-1,CSANGLADYEQYF,TGCAGCGCCAACGGACTAGCGGACTACGAGCAGTACTTC
TRBJ2-5,once,-,TRBV27,CAISLRFGGETQYF,TGTGCCATCAGTTTAAGATTCGGCGGAGAGACCCAGTACTTC
TRBJ2-3,many,TRBD1,TRBV9,CASSASGQGRTDTQYF,TGTGCCAGCAGCGCCTCGGGACAGGGCCGCACAGATACGCAGTATTTT
TRBJ2-7,many,TRBD2,TRBV7-2,CASSLDGLAGVEQYF,TGTGCCAGCAGCTTAGACGGACTAGCGGGAGTCGAGCAGTACTTC
TRBJ2-7,-,TRBD2,TRBV27,CASSFASGPYEQYF,TGTGCCAGCAGTTTCGCTAGCGGGCCCTACGAGCAGTACTTC
TRBJ2-7,-,TRBD2,TRBV6-2/TRBV6-3,CASSSLHGSGRVGYEQYF,TGTGCCAGCAGCTCTCTACATGGTAGCGGGAGGGTTGGTTACGAGCAGTACTTC
TRBJ2-3,-,TRBD2,TRBV7-3,CASSPKARGLAGLTDTQYF,TGTGCCAGCAGCCCCAAGGCGAGGGGACTAGCGGGACTCACAGATACGCAGTATTTT
TRBJ2-5,many,-,TRBV3-1,CASSHSGGARETQYF,TGTGCCAGCAGCCATTCCGGTGGGGCGCGAGAGACCCAGTACTTC
TRBJ2-5,many,TRBD1,TRBV20-1,CSVRPAGQGGQETQYF,TGCAGTGTCCGCCCCGCAGGACAGGGTGGCCAAGAGACCCAGTACTTC
TRBJ2-7,many,TRBD1,TRBV7-6,CASSSSDRAVDEQYF,TGTGCCAGCAGCTCATCTGACAGGGCGGTTGACGAGCAGTACTTC